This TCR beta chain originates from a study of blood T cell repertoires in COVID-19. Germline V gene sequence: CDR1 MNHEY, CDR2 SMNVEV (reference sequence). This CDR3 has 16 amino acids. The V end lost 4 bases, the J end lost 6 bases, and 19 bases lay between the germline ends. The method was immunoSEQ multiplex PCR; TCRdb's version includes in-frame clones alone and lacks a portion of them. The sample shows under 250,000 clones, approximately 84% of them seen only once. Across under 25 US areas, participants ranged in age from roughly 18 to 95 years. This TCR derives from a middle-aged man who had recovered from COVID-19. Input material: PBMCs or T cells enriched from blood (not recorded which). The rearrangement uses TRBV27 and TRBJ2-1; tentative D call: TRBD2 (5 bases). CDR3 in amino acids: CASSSPGVARGNEQFF. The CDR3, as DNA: TGTGCCAGCAGTTCCCCCGGGGTAGCTCGGGGCAATGAGCAGTTCTTC.